Presented here are 22 T cell receptor beta chains from one specimen sequenced in a study of tumor and adjacent non-tumor tissue in lung cancer. No cell sorting was done before RNA was extracted from the tissue. The library came from three nested PCR rounds adapted from ARM-PCR protocols. TCRdb fed the multiplex PCR reads into MiXCR, producing one record per CDR3 protein. The sample holds tens of thousands of distinct CDR3 sequences; about 60% are singletons and the top ten take 20% to 25%. Material: lung tumor tissue. These receptors were taken from a man in his fifties with non-small cell lung cancer.

The CDR3 loop reads CASILTTGFKQGYTF. The CDR3, as DNA: TGTGCCAGCATTCTAACGACAGGGTTTAAACAAGGCTACACCTTC. The chain is built from TRBV6-1 and TRBJ1-2, with 7 bases lining up with TRBD1. The ends lost 7 bases at V and 8 bases at J; junction bases unmatched: 16. CDR3 length: 15 amino acids. Germline-derived CDR1 and CDR2 are MNHNS and SASEGT.

This clonotype has ten or more counts. The V gene is TRBV20-1, the J gene TRBJ2-1, with 7 bases that match TRBD2. Trimming removed 5 bases from V and 6 bases from J; junction bases left unmatched: 7. The CDR3 spans 13 residues. Germline CDR1 reads DFQATT; CDR2 reads SNEGSKA (reference sequence). The CDR3 DNA sequence: TGCAGTGCTCTGGGGACTACCATCAATGAGCAGTTCTTC. Amino acid sequence: CSALGTTINEQFF.

Remarks on this clonotype: This may stem from a read error, because a much larger clone lies one nucleotide away. The J gene is TRBJ2-1, the V gene TRBV6-2 or TRBV6-3, with D possibly called TRBD1 or TRBD2 (5 bases each). Deletions cut 5 bases from V and 3 bases from J, with 17 bases between. The germline V gene encodes CDR1 MNHEY and CDR2 SVGEGT. This CDR3 has 16 residues. The CDR3 DNA is TGTGCCAGCAGTACCCCAGGGAGCGGCTTCTACAATGAGCAGTTCTTC. Translated: CASSTPGSGFYNEQFF.

This rearrangement joins TRBV5-8 to TRBJ2-1, with D maybe TRBD2 (5 bases). V gave up 1 base and J gave up 2 bases, with 10 bases separating them. CDR1 and CDR2 (germline): SGHTS, YDEGEE. The CDR3 covers 15 residues. Here the CDR3 DNA reads TGTGCCAGCAGCTTGAGTGGGAGCCCCTACAATGAGCAGTTCTTC. Its protein is CASSLSGSPYNEQFF.

This clonotype was detected ten times or more. The gene calls are TRBV6-5 and TRBJ2-3; 8 bases match TRBD1. Germline lookup yields CDR1 MNHEY and CDR2 SVGAGI. With V trimmed by 5 bases and J by 1 base, 8 bases remained unmatched. The CDR3 loop spans 16 amino acids. The CDR3 DNA sequence: TGTGCCAGCAGTCCGGAGACAGGGGCTCGCACAGATACGCAGTATTTT. Its protein product is CASSPETGARTDTQYF.

With respect to this clonotype: One end of the junction does not line up with germline, which may come from a read error. The rearrangement links TRBV6-6 to TRBJ1-2, with TRBD1 matching over 8 bases. The CDR3 is 14 amino acids. The germline CDR1 and CDR2 sequences are MNHNY and SVGAGI (reference sequence). CDR3: CTSSYDGQGGGYTF. In nucleotides, the CDR3 is TGTACCAGCAGTTACGATGGACAGGGTGGGGGCTACACTTTC.

Concerning this clonotype itself: One end of the junction is discordant with germline, which a read error may explain. The V call is TRBV11-1, the J call TRBJ1-1; the D is unclear. The germline V gene has CDR1 SGHAT and CDR2 FQDESV (reference sequence). This CDR3 is 12 amino acids long. The DNA of the CDR3 is TGTGCCAGCAGCTTAGCGGTGAGTGAGGCTTTGTTT. The encoded protein is CASSLAVSEALF.

Comment on this clonotype: A much larger clone is a single base away; this may be a read error. The chain is built from TRBV12-3 or TRBV12-4 and TRBJ2-1, with 7 bases lining up with TRBD2. This CDR3 contains 16 residues. V gave up 1 base and J gave up 2 bases; unmatched junction bases: 5. The CDR3 DNA reads TGTGCCAGCAGTTTAGTGGTGGGAGGGGCCTACAATGAGCAGTTCTTC. This gives the protein CASSLVVGGAYNEQFF.

This clonotype was recorded many times. The chain carries TRBV29-1 and TRBJ2-1, with 12 bases aligning to TRBD1. This CDR3 region has 14 residues. Germline V gene lookup returns CDR1 SQVTM and CDR2 ANQGSEA. V was pared by 7 bases and J by 2 bases, with 3 bases of the junction left unmatched. CDR3 amino acids: CSGGTGGPYNEQFF. CDR3 bases: TGCAGCGGAGGGACAGGGGGCCCCTACAATGAGCAGTTCTTC.

With regard to this clonotype: This may come from a read error, since a much larger clone is one base off. The V gene is TRBV14, the J gene TRBJ2-1, with TRBD2 identical over 7 bases. The germline gives CDR1 SGHDN, CDR2 FVKESK. The CDR3 runs to 19 residues. The DNA of the CDR3 is TGTGCCGGCAGCCAAAATACCTGGGGGAGGGGAGCAACCTACAATGAGCAGTTCTTC. It translates to CAGSQNTWGRGATYNEQFF.

This clonotype was seen ten or more times. The chain employs TRBV10-2 and TRBJ2-1; D uncertain. The CDR3 sequence is 13 residues long. Trimming pared 2 bases from V and 2 bases from J, leaving 4 bases between. CDR1 WSHSY and CDR2 SAAADI come from the germline V gene. CDR3 DNA sequence: TGCGCCAGCAGTGAGACGGCCTACAATGAGCAGTTCTTC. Its protein is CASSETAYNEQFF.

The rearrangement joins TRBV20-1 to TRBJ2-5; no firm D call. Germline V gene sequence: CDR1 DFQATT, CDR2 SNEGSKA (reference sequence). This CDR3 comprises 11 residues. V lost 7 bases to trimming and J lost 5 bases, with 11 bases between them. CDR3 in amino acids: CSVNRVETQYF. As DNA, the CDR3 is TGCAGTGTTAATAGAGTCGAGACCCAGTACTTC.

This chain connects TRBV11-1 to TRBJ1-1; D ambiguous. The germline gives CDR1 SGHAT, CDR2 FQDESV (reference sequence). This CDR3 comprises 12 residues. The chain's CDR3 is CVSSLVGSEAFF. The CDR3, as DNA: TGTGTCAGTAGCTTAGTGGGGAGTGAAGCTTTCTTT.

This clonotype was seen repeatedly, ten times or more. This chain connects TRBV6-6 to TRBJ2-5; 7 positions match TRBD1. Germline CDR1 reads MNHNY; CDR2 reads SVGAGI (reference sequence). The CDR3 runs 13 residues. The V gene end was trimmed by 5 bases and the J gene end by 4 bases; junction bases not matched to a gene: 4. The CDR3 here is CASSRQGSETQYF. The CDR3 DNA reads TGTGCCAGCAGTAGACAGGGCTCAGAGACCCAGTACTTC.

This chain joins TRBV4-1 and TRBJ2-1; D is perhaps TRBD1 or TRBD2 (5 bases each). Germline CDR1 MGHRA, CDR2 YSYEKL. V gave up 4 bases and J gave up 5 bases, with 15 bases separating them. CDR3 length: 15 amino acids. CDR3 region: CASSLGQGPNNEQFF. In DNA, the CDR3 is TGCGCCAGCAGCCTTGGGCAGGGACCCAACAATGAGCAGTTCTTC.

As concerns this clonotype: Its ends do not fully match the called genes, so a read error is possible. The chain recombines TRBV28 with TRBJ2-5; the D gene is possibly TRBD1 (6 bases). This CDR3 contains 16 residues. Germline V gives CDR1 MDHEN, CDR2 SYDVKM. CDR3 sequence reads: CASSTSGALNREAQYF. In DNA, the CDR3 is TGTGCCAGCAGCACTTCAGGGGCTTTAAATCGAGAGGCCCAGTACTTC.

The chain combines TRBV6-1 with TRBJ2-2; possibly TRBD1 for D (5 bases). The CDR3 has 15 amino acids. The germline gives CDR1 MNHNS, CDR2 SASEGT. The ends were cut back, 11 bases at V and 4 bases at J, with 20 bases in the middle. The CDR3 bases are TGTGCCGGCAATCCCGACAGCCGGGTCACCGGGGAGCTGTTTTTT. This encodes CAGNPDSRVTGELFF.

On this clonotype: This may arise from a read error, as a much more abundant clone is one base away. The chain is built from TRBV6-1 and TRBJ2-2, with D perhaps matching TRBD2 (5 bases). Germline values: CDR1 MNHNS, CDR2 SASEGT. Deletions cut 2 bases from V and 1 base from J, with 14 bases between. The CDR3 runs to 17 residues. The CDR3 region has the DNA TGTGCCAGCAGTGAAAGGGCCCTAGAGGGGAACACCGGGGAGCTGTTTTTT. Translating gives CASSERALEGNTGELFF.

This clonotype showed up just a few times. A much larger clone is a single base away; this may be a read error. The V call is TRBV11-2, the J call TRBJ1-2; no definite D call. Germline V CDR1 and CDR2: SGHAT, FQNNGV. This CDR3 is built from 13 residues. CDR3 bases: TGTACCAGCAGCTCCCAGATCGGGTATGGCTACACCTTC. Translating it yields CTSSSQIGYGYTF.

This clonotype occurred many times. The V and J genes are TRBV5-4 and TRBJ2-7; TRBD1 matches 9 bases. Per the germline V gene, CDR1 is SGHNT and CDR2 is YYREEE (reference sequence). V was clipped by 1 base and J by 3 bases; unmatched bases: 5. The CDR3 runs to 15 residues. CDR3: CASSLSPGQGYEQYF. The DNA of the CDR3 is TGTGCCAGCAGCTTGTCTCCGGGACAGGGCTACGAGCAGTACTTC.

Comment on this clonotype: An end of the junction differs from the germline gene, which may be a read error. The V and J genes are TRBV7-9 and TRBJ2-7; TRBD2 matches 10 bases. Germline lookup yields CDR1 SEHNR and CDR2 FQNEAQ (reference sequence). The CDR3 spans 14 residues. The CDR3 loop reads CAISTSGMRYEQYF. The DNA for the CDR3 is TGTGCCATCAGCACTAGCGGGATGAGGTACGAGCAGTACTTC.

This clonotype was recorded many times. The rearrangement links TRBV11-2 to TRBJ2-2, with 9 bases identical to TRBD2. Germline loops: CDR1 SGHAT, CDR2 FQNNGV. The CDR3 is 16 residues long. Unmatched junction bases numbered 4, after V lost 5 bases and J lost 0 bases. In DNA form, the CDR3 reads TGTGCCAGCAGCCTTCTAGCGGGACCGAACACCGGGGAGCTGTTTTTT. Translating it yields CASSLLAGPNTGELFF.